A single sample is the source of the 30 T cell receptor beta chains below, sequenced in a study of T cells in Graves' hyperthyroidism and ophthalmopathy. The investigators amplified TCR beta CDR3 regions from RNA transcripts. A set of HTBI primers served as the primers for a first-round RT-PCR of the TCR CDR3. In TCRdb, the multiplex PCR reads were re-called with MiXCR into one record per CDR3 protein. The sample holds roughly 700,000 distinct CDR3 sequences, roughly 17% seen once. The sequenced material came from blood. The receptors were sampled from a man in his forties or fifties with Graves' hyperthyroidism.

This clonotype appeared many times. The chain combines TRBV12-3 or TRBV12-4 with TRBJ2-5, with 7 bases that match TRBD1. This CDR3 spans 15 amino acids. V dropped 3 bases and J dropped 2; count of bases not matched to a gene: 6. The CDR3 bases are TGTGCCAGCAGTTTCGTTCGGGACAGACAAGAGACCCAGTACTTC. Its protein is CASSFVRDRQETQYF.

In this sample, this clonotype turned up many times. This chain links TRBV28 with TRBJ2-5, with 8 bases that match TRBD2. The germline CDR1 and CDR2 sequences are MDHEN and SYDVKM. The CDR3 is 16 residues long. Trimming took 4 bases from V and 5 from J; bases not matched to a gene: 12. DNA for the CDR3: TGTGCCAGCAGTTCCTGGCTAGCGGAGCGGGGGGAGACCCAGTACTTC. This gives the protein CASSSWLAERGETQYF.

This clonotype was seen many times. The chain has TRBV5-1 and TRBJ2-7; 10 nucleotides line up with TRBD2. V was pared by 3 bases and J by 5 bases, with 11 bases of the junction left unmatched. CDR3 size: 16 residues. In germline, CDR1 is SGHRS, CDR2 YFSETQ. The CDR3 spells CASSYRLAGLLDEQYF. The CDR3 nucleotides read TGCGCCAGCAGCTACAGACTAGCGGGCCTCCTGGACGAGCAGTACTTC.

This clonotype was observed at least ten times. The J gene is TRBJ2-1, the V gene TRBV11-3; 8 bases line up with TRBD1. CDR1 and CDR2 from the germline V gene are SGHNT and YENEEA. After removal of 5 bases from V and 8 bases from J, the junction contained 5 bases not matched to a gene. The CDR3 covers 13 residues. CDR3 DNA sequence: TGTGCCAGCAGCGCAGGGGGCGGCTATGAGCAGTTCTTC. This sequence encodes CASSAGGGYEQFF.

There are a few counts of this clonotype. This chain uses TRBV5-1 with TRBJ2-1, with D perhaps matching TRBD2 (5 bases). This CDR3 has 13 amino acids. V gave up 0 bases and J gave up 8 bases, with 9 bases separating them. From germline, CDR1 is SGHRS and CDR2 YFSETQ. The CDR3 sequence: CASSLEKRHEQFF. For the CDR3, the DNA is TGCGCCAGCAGCTTGGAGAAGCGGCATGAGCAGTTCTTC.

This clonotype was counted many times. The CDR3 coding sequence is TGTGCCAGCAGCTTGGGACTAGCGTCCTACAATGAGCAGTTCTTC. This sequence encodes CASSLGLASYNEQFF. The rearrangement links TRBV11-3 to TRBJ2-1, with 10 bases fitting TRBD2. CDR1 is SGHNT, CDR2 YENEEA, per germline. The CDR3 sequence is 15 residues long. Trimming cost V 3 bases and J 1 base; bases outside gene matches: 0.

This clonotype occurred a few times. CDR3 amino acids: CSVSGTAYGYTF. The CDR3, as DNA: TGCAGCGTTTCCGGGACAGCCTATGGCTACACCTTC. The chain links TRBV29-1 to TRBJ1-2, with 7 bases aligning to TRBD1. CDR1 and CDR2 from the germline V gene are SQVTM and ANQGSEA. Trimming removed 5 bases from V and 4 bases from J; junction bases left unmatched: 4. The CDR3 runs to 12 residues. The full variable domain, with the rest looked up from reference TRBV29-1 and TRBJ1-2, is SAVISQKPSRDICQRGTSLTIQCQVDSQVTMMFWYRQQPGQSLTLIATANQGSEATYESGFVIDKFPISRPNLTFSTLTVSNMSPEDSSIYLCSVSGTAYGYTFGSGTRLTVV.

This clonotype was detected ten times or more. The gene calls are TRBV5-1 and TRBJ1-2; tentative D call: TRBD1 (5 bases). Germline V gene data show CDR1 as SGHRS and CDR2 as YFSETQ. The CDR3 loop spans 13 amino acids. V dropped 0 bases and J dropped 4 bases, with 7 bases sitting between them. The CDR3 loop reads CASSLDRLYGYTF. CDR3 sequence (DNA): TGCGCCAGCAGCTTGGACAGGCTCTATGGCTACACCTTC.

To note about this clonotype: An end of the junction differs from the germline gene, which may be a read error. V usage is TRBV19 and J usage is TRBJ2-1; D remains unclear. Germline values: CDR1 LNHDA, CDR2 SQIVND (reference sequence). The CDR3 extends over 13 amino acids. CDR3 in amino acids: CAGSIIIYNEQFF. CDR3 nucleotides: TGTGCCGGTAGTATTATCATCTACAATGAGCAGTTCTTC.

At least ten counts were recorded for this clonotype. V usage is TRBV7-2 and J usage is TRBJ2-5; D is ambiguous. The CDR3 spans 12 residues. The V and J ends lost 4 bases and 8 bases respectively, with 11 bases between them. CDR1 and CDR2 from the germline V gene are SGHTA and FQGNSA. CDR3 bases: TGTGCCAGCAGCTCCCGGTGGGGTACCCAGTACTTC. Its protein is CASSSRWGTQYF.

In its sample, this clonotype was seen many times. This chain joins TRBV19 and TRBJ1-2, with D tentatively TRBD1 (6 bases). Germline V gene sequence: CDR1 LNHDA, CDR2 SQIVND (reference sequence). CDR3 length: 15 amino acids. V shed 3 bases and J shed 6 bases, with 17 bases lying between them. CDR3 bases: TGTGCCAGTAGTATCGGGCAGGGGCAATTCCATGGCTACACCTTC. It codes for CASSIGQGQFHGYTF.

The V gene is TRBV28, the J gene TRBJ1-5; the D gene is possibly TRBD1 (6 bases). The V and J ends lost 5 bases and 0 bases respectively, with 11 bases between them. CDR1 MDHEN and CDR2 SYDVKM come from the germline V gene. The CDR3 covers 15 residues. The DNA of the CDR3 is TGTGCCAGCAGTACAGGGCTGCGTAGCAATCAGCCCCAGCATTTT. Protein sequence: CASSTGLRSNQPQHF.

For this clonotype: Possible read error: a much larger clone is one base away. The chain recombines TRBV6-1 with TRBJ1-1; D is perhaps TRBD1 (6 bases). The CDR3 runs to 13 residues. Germline-derived CDR1 and CDR2 are MNHNS and SASEGT. Trimming took off 10 bases at V and 4 bases at J, with 16 bases between the two ends. Written as DNA, the CDR3 is TGTGCCACGTACCGAGGGGGGTGCACTGAAGCTTTCTTT. Its protein is CATYRGGCTEAFF.

V is TRBV7-2 and J is TRBJ2-5; 14 bases are a match to TRBD2. Per germline, CDR1 SGHTA and CDR2 FQGNSA. The CDR3 has 15 residues. With V trimmed by 4 bases and J by 6 bases, 4 bases remained unmatched. The CDR3 coding sequence is TGTGCCAGCAGCTACGGGACTAGCGGGAGCCAGACCCAGTACTTC. As protein: CASSYGTSGSQTQYF.

This clonotype was seen ten or more times. V is TRBV28 and J is TRBJ1-1; 8 bases map to TRBD1. V lost 5 bases and J lost 0; bases outside the gene matches: 8. This CDR3 comprises 16 residues. CDR1 is MDHEN and CDR2 is SYDVKM in the germline V gene. CDR3 nucleotide sequence: TGTGCCAGCAGTCCTTGGACAGGGTCTATGAACACTGAAGCTTTCTTT. Residues: CASSPWTGSMNTEAFF.

Many counts were recorded for this clonotype. The chain joins TRBV11-2 to TRBJ1-2; D is perhaps TRBD1 (6 bases). Germline CDR1 is SGHAT and CDR2 is FQNNGV. V was cut by 1 base and J by 8 bases, with 11 bases left in between. The CDR3 has 13 residues. CDR3: CASSLVTGLGYTF. The CDR3 DNA reads as TGTGCCAGCAGCTTAGTAACAGGGTTGGGCTACACCTTC.

This clonotype was counted a few times. The chain joins TRBV29-1 to TRBJ2-1; possibly TRBD1 or TRBD2 for D (5 bases each). This CDR3 comprises 13 residues. Germline CDR1 is SQVTM and CDR2 is ANQGSEA. V was cut by 7 bases and J by 6 bases, with 16 bases left in between. CDR3 amino acids: CSADWQGSNEQFF. The CDR3 nucleotides read TGCAGCGCGGACTGGCAGGGATCCAATGAGCAGTTCTTC.

This clonotype was counted ten times or more. J is TRBJ2-3 and V is TRBV27; D remains unclear. V lost 3 bases and J lost 2, with 9 bases in between. Germline V gene lookup returns CDR1 MNHEY and CDR2 SMNVEV (reference sequence). The CDR3 extends over 14 amino acids. CDR3 protein: CASSLGRTTDTQYF. In nucleotides, the CDR3 is TGTGCCAGCAGTTTGGGCAGGACCACAGATACGCAGTATTTT.

This clonotype has a count of ten or more. The chain uses TRBV6-5 and TRBJ1-6; D may be TRBD1 (5 bases). The CDR3 has 16 residues. Germline V gene sequence: CDR1 MNHEY, CDR2 SVGAGI. V lost 0 bases, J lost 8 bases, and 14 bases lay in between. The CDR3 region is CASSYSIGARDSPLHF. Here the CDR3 DNA reads TGTGCCAGCAGTTACTCGATCGGGGCCCGAGATTCACCCCTCCACTTT.

This clonotype was picked up many times. The gene calls are TRBV18 and TRBJ2-7; 7 positions agree with TRBD1. Unmatched junction bases numbered 4, after V lost 2 bases and J lost 3 bases. Per germline, CDR1 KGHSH and CDR2 LQKENI. This CDR3 is built from 14 residues. CDR3 region: CASSPSYRGYEQYF. CDR3 DNA: TGTGCCAGCTCACCATCTTACAGGGGCTACGAGCAGTACTTC.

This clonotype was observed many times. The rearrangement links TRBV28 to TRBJ2-7; the D gene is possibly TRBD1 (6 bases). The V gene's germline CDR1 is MDHEN and CDR2 SYDVKM. Trimming shortened V by 3 bases and J by 4 bases, and 10 bases separated the two germline ends. The CDR3 loop spans 13 amino acids. The DNA for the CDR3 is TGTGCCAGCAGTTTTGAAACAGGGTACGAGCAGTACTTC. It translates to CASSFETGYEQYF.

This clonotype was seen ten or more times. CDR3 DNA sequence: TGTGCCACCAGTGACCCGGGACTAGCGGGAGAAATAGATACGCAGTATTTT. Its translation is CATSDPGLAGEIDTQYF. V and J are TRBV24-1 and TRBJ2-3; the match to TRBD2 covers 14 bases. CDR3 length: 17 residues. The germline V gene has CDR1 KGHDR and CDR2 SFDVKD. Germline trimming cut 4 bases from V and 5 bases from J; bases unmatched to any gene: 7.

This clonotype was found many times. A junction end diverges from the germline sequence, so it may reflect a read error. The chain has TRBV2 and TRBJ1-6; weak D call: TRBD1 (5 bases). Germline CDR1 SNHLY, CDR2 FYNNEI. The CDR3 runs 14 residues. The CDR3 loop reads CASSGDGNNSPLRF. Here the CDR3 DNA reads TGTGCCAGCAGCGGGGACGGAAATAATTCACCCCTCCGCTTT.

This clonotype was detected only a few times. The V and J genes are TRBV27 and TRBJ2-2, with a tentative D call TRBD1 (5 bases). The V and J ends lost 8 bases and 1 base respectively, with 11 bases between them. CDR1 and CDR2 from the germline V gene are MNHEY and SMNVEV (reference sequence). This CDR3 comprises 14 residues. The CDR3 is CASRFQGNTGELFF. CDR3 DNA: TGTGCCAGCCGATTCCAGGGGAACACCGGGGAGCTGTTTTTT.

V usage is TRBV29-1 and J usage is TRBJ2-7; D is ambiguous. V lost 4 bases to trimming and J lost 4 bases, with 14 bases between them. CDR1 is SQVTM and CDR2 is ANQGSEA in the germline V gene. The length of the CDR3 is 13 residues. The CDR3 nucleotides read TGCAGCGTTGGGGCAGCCCTGAGTTACGAGCAGTACTTC. Its translation is CSVGAALSYEQYF.

CDR3 nucleotide sequence: TGCGCCAGCAGCCAAGATCTCCGGGGACGGATCTACAATGAGCAGTTCTTC. This encodes CASSQDLRGRIYNEQFF. This chain joins TRBV4-1 and TRBJ2-1; either TRBD1 or TRBD2 may supply D (5 bases each). Germline CDR1 is MGHRA and CDR2 is YSYEKL. V lost 0 bases and J lost 3, with 15 bases in between. The CDR3 contains 17 residues.

Many counts were recorded for this clonotype. The rearrangement uses TRBV14 and TRBJ2-7; D is unclear. The CDR3 loop spans 15 amino acids. The V end was cut by 0 bases, the J end by 0 bases, with 9 bases between. The germline V gene has CDR1 SGHDN and CDR2 FVKESK. The CDR3 here is CASSQDQESSYEQYF. CDR3 sequence (DNA): TGTGCCAGCAGCCAAGACCAGGAAAGCTCCTACGAGCAGTACTTC.

The chain joins TRBV20-1 to TRBJ2-5; D remains unclear. V gave up 6 bases and J gave up 5 bases, with 19 bases separating them. The germline gives CDR1 DFQATT, CDR2 SNEGSKA (reference sequence). The length of the CDR3 is 14 residues. The CDR3 spells CSAAGPAQWETQYF. In DNA form, the CDR3 reads TGCAGTGCGGCTGGGCCCGCACAATGGGAGACCCAGTACTTC.

The CDR3: CASSPTTSGRGYEQFF. The CDR3 nucleotides are TGTGCCAGCTCACCCACGACTAGCGGGAGGGGGTATGAGCAGTTCTTC. This chain joins TRBV18 and TRBJ2-1; 14 bases map to TRBD2. Germline CDR1 reads KGHSH; CDR2 reads LQKENI. The CDR3 sequence is 16 residues long. Trimming removed 3 bases from V and 8 bases from J; junction bases left unmatched: 6.

This clonotype was recorded many times. The gene calls are TRBV3-1 and TRBJ1-2, with D unclear. Trimming pared 4 bases from V and 2 bases from J, leaving 11 bases between. Per the germline V gene, CDR1 is LGHDT and CDR2 is YNNKEL (reference sequence). The CDR3 length is 14 residues. The CDR3 is CASSPRGENYGYTF. The CDR3, as DNA: TGTGCCAGCAGCCCCCGGGGAGAGAACTATGGCTACACCTTC. Complete variable domain (other parts from reference TRBV3-1 and TRBJ1-2): DTAVSQTPKYLVTQMGNDKSIKCEQNLGHDTMYWYKQDSKKFLKIMFSYNNKELIINETVPNRFSPKSPDKAHLNLHINSLELGDSAVYFCASSPRGENYGYTFGSGTRLTVV.